The 32 T cell receptor beta chains in this list originate from one sample, sequenced in a study of blood T cell repertoires in COVID-19. Method: immunoSEQ multiplex PCR; TCRdb's copy keeps in-frame clones and lacks some. The repertoire has roughly 150,000 clones, 70% to 85% of them found once; the top ten carry about 7%. Sample: peripheral blood. The receptors were sampled from a woman aged 50 to 60 in a cohort sampled during active or convalescent COVID-19.

The chain has TRBV4-2 and TRBJ1-4, with D maybe TRBD1 (6 bases). The CDR3 has 15 residues. Germline loops: CDR1 LGHNA, CDR2 YNFKEQ. V shed 1 base and J shed 7 bases, with 13 bases lying between them. CDR3 nucleotide sequence: TGTGCCAGCAGCCAAGGTGGGGGCGCGGGTGAAAAACTGTTTTTT. Translation gives CASSQGGGAGEKLFF.

This clone was seen a few times. The V call is TRBV19, the J call TRBJ1-5; no clear D. The germline gives CDR1 LNHDA, CDR2 SQIVND (reference sequence). The V end was cut by 8 bases, the J end by 0 bases, with 11 bases between. The CDR3 runs 14 residues. The CDR3 spells CASDNRFSNQPQHF. CDR3 DNA: TGTGCCAGTGACAACAGATTTAGCAATCAGCCCCAGCATTTT.

This clone was recorded once. This chain links TRBV12-3 or TRBV12-4 with TRBJ2-5; D gene ambiguous. The CDR3 is 13 amino acids. V lost 1 base and J 4 bases, leaving 7 bases between the germline ends. The CDR3 DNA reads as TGTGCCAGCAGTTTAGAGCACCTAGAGACCCAGTACTTC. Amino acids: CASSLEHLETQYF.

This chain uses TRBV7-8 with TRBJ1-2, with 9 bases aligning to TRBD1. The V segment lost 1 base and the J segment 4 bases; nucleotides outside the gene matches: 7. Germline V lookup: CDR1 SGHVS, CDR2 FQNEAQ. The CDR3 length is 16 residues. The CDR3 region is CASSLGLGGQGYGYTF. CDR3 in DNA: TGTGCCAGCAGCTTAGGTCTGGGGGGACAGGGCTATGGCTACACCTTC. Full variable domain (rest looked up from reference TRBV7-8 and TRBJ1-2): GAGVSQSPRYKVAKRGQDVALRCDPISGHVSLFWYQQALGQGPEFLTYFQNEAQLDKSGLPSDRFFAERPEGSVSTLKIQRTQQEDSAVYLCASSLGLGGQGYGYTFGSGTRLTVV.

This clone has a single count. The chain joins TRBV7-8 to TRBJ2-1; D possibly corresponds to TRBD2 (6 bases). Germline values: CDR1 SGHVS, CDR2 FQNEAQ. The CDR3 has 15 amino acids. The V gene lost 2 bases and the J gene lost 4 bases, with 12 bases spanning the gap. The CDR3 region has the DNA TGTGCCAGCAGCTTATGGGGGGTCGGATACAATGAGCAGTTCTTC. Translation gives CASSLWGVGYNEQFF.

The chain couples TRBV5-1 to TRBJ1-5; 8 bases are shared with TRBD1. Germline V CDR1 and CDR2: SGHRS, YFSETQ. V lost 3 bases, J lost 2 bases, and 4 bases stayed unmatched. The CDR3 runs to 15 residues. The CDR3, as DNA: TGCGCCAGCAGCTGGACAGGGATTGGCAATCAGCCCCAGCATTTT. Encoded protein: CASSWTGIGNQPQHF.

This CDR3 is CASSLVGTGLNNEQFF. The CDR3 DNA sequence: TGCGCCAGCAGCTTGGTGGGGACAGGGCTGAACAATGAGCAGTTCTTC. The chain joins TRBV5-1 to TRBJ2-1; 9 nucleotides agree with TRBD1. Germline V CDR1 and CDR2: SGHRS, YFSETQ. The V segment lost 0 bases and the J segment 5 bases; nucleotides outside the gene matches: 6. This CDR3 region has 16 residues.

CDR3: CASSPSGVYYEQYF. The CDR3 nucleotides are TGTGCCAGCAGCCCGTCGGGAGTCTACTACGAGCAGTACTTC. The V gene is TRBV7-8, the J gene TRBJ2-7, with D maybe TRBD2 (6 bases). The V gene lost 5 bases and the J gene lost 3 bases, with 14 bases spanning the gap. There are 14 residues in the CDR3. Germline CDR1 and CDR2: SGHVS and FQNEAQ.

This chain joins TRBV11-2 and TRBJ1-3, with D uncertain. Germline V gene sequence: CDR1 SGHAT, CDR2 FQNNGV. Trimming stripped 2 bases from V and 0 bases from J, with 17 bases between. The CDR3 sequence is 18 residues long. In DNA form, the CDR3 reads TGTGCCAGCAGCTTAAGTTTCGGGCAGCGGATCTCTGGAAACACCATATATTTT. Residues: CASSLSFGQRISGNTIYF. Full variable domain (remainder filled in from reference TRBV11-2 and TRBJ1-3): EAGVAQSPRYKIIEKRQSVAFWCNPISGHATLYWYQQILGQGPKLLIQFQNNGVVDDSQLPKDRFSAERLKGVDSTLKIQPAKLEDSAVYLCASSLSFGQRISGNTIYFGEGSWLTVV.

This rearrangement joins TRBV6-5 to TRBJ1-1, with 7 bases aligning to TRBD1. The CDR3 consists of 15 residues. After removal of 4 bases from V and 0 bases from J, the junction contained 5 bases not matched to a gene. From germline, CDR1 is MNHEY and CDR2 SVGAGI. DNA of the CDR3: TGTGCCAGCAGTTGGACAGGAACCATGAACACTGAAGCTTTCTTT. It codes for CASSWTGTMNTEAFF.

In regard to this clone: Other DNA sequences in this specimen translate into the identical CDR3. The genes are TRBV19 and TRBJ2-3, with TRBD2 matching over 8 bases. V trimming: 3 bases; J trimming: 6 bases; junction bases outside the gene matches: 11. The CDR3 totals 16 residues. Germline V gene data show CDR1 as LNHDA and CDR2 as SQIVND (reference sequence). DNA of the CDR3: TGTGCCAGTAGTATCCCCCTGGCGGGGGGAAGCGATACGCAGTATTTT. Its translation is CASSIPLAGGSDTQYF.

The rearrangement links TRBV2 to TRBJ1-2; D perhaps matches TRBD1 (6 bases). CDR1 is SNHLY, CDR2 FYNNEI, per germline. This CDR3 contains 13 residues. V gave up 6 bases and J gave up 3 bases, with 11 bases separating them. CDR3 sequence reads: CASRLQGDYGYTF. DNA for the CDR3: TGTGCCAGCAGACTACAGGGTGACTATGGCTACACCTTC. Using reference TRBV2 and TRBJ1-2 for the parts outside the CDR3, the full variable domain is EPEVTQTPSHQVTQMGQEVILRCVPISNHLYFYWYRQILGQKVEFLVSFYNNEISEKSEIFDDQFSVERPDGSNFTLKIRSTKLEDSAMYFCASRLQGDYGYTFGSGTRLTVV.

This chain connects TRBV30 to TRBJ2-7; D is undetermined. V was pared by 1 base and J by 3 bases, with 4 bases between. This CDR3 has 11 amino acids. Per germline, CDR1 GTSNPN and CDR2 SVGIG (reference sequence). The DNA of the CDR3 is TGTGCCTGGAGTGCGTACTACGAGCAGTACTTC. Its protein product is CAWSAYYEQYF.

V usage is TRBV30 and J usage is TRBJ2-1, with TRBD1 matching over 7 bases. CDR3 length equals 14 residues. V shed 1 base and J 8 bases; nucleotides not matched to a gene: 8. In germline, CDR1 is GTSNPN, CDR2 SVGIG (reference sequence). The CDR3 bases are TGTGCCTGGAGTGGACAGGGTCGCGGTGATGAGCAGTTCTTC. Residues: CAWSGQGRGDEQFF.

The chain uses TRBV3-1 (or the pseudogene TRBV3-2) and TRBJ1-1; 8 positions match TRBD1. V lost 5 bases to trimming and J lost 12 bases; unmatched junction nucleotides: 8. This CDR3 comprises 12 residues. The germline V gene has CDR1 LGHDT and CDR2 YNNKEL (reference sequence). Here the CDR3 reads CASSALDRASFF. The CDR3, as DNA: TGTGCCAGCAGCGCCTTGGACAGGGCTTCTTTCTTT.

CDR3 residues: CASSLPGTGYGYTF. The CDR3 DNA follows: TGTGCCAGCAGCTTACCGGGGACAGGGTATGGCTACACCTTC. The chain links TRBV7-9 to TRBJ1-2; TRBD1 agrees at 9 bases. The CDR3 contains 14 residues. Germline values: CDR1 SEHNR, CDR2 FQNEAQ (reference sequence). Losses at the gene ends were 2 bases for V and 5 bases for J; bases not matched to a gene: 3.

J is TRBJ2-2 and V is TRBV29-1; the D gene is possibly TRBD1 (6 bases). The CDR3 spans 17 residues. V lost 4 bases and J 1 base, leaving 19 bases between the germline ends. Germline CDR1 SQVTM, CDR2 ANQGSEA. This CDR3 reads CSVGGTPRRGNTGELFF. CDR3 nucleotides: TGCAGCGTTGGAGGGACACCCCGACGGGGGAACACCGGGGAGCTGTTTTTT.

In its sample, this clone was seen a few times. The chain recombines TRBV12-1 with TRBJ2-2; TRBD2 is the table's D call and was not checked against the DNA. TRBV12-1 is termed a pseudogene. The CDR3 runs 18 residues. CDR3 coding DNA: TGTGCCAGCACCCCACCGTGGGGGCGGGGGAAATACGCCGGGGAGCTGTTTTTT. Residues: CASTPPWGRGKYAGELFF.

The chain links TRBV2 to TRBJ2-1; 10 bases agree with TRBD1. Germline V lookup: CDR1 SNHLY, CDR2 FYNNEI. J lost 8 bases, V lost 6 bases, and 4 bases had no gene match. The CDR3 is 13 residues long. The CDR3 coding sequence is TGTGCCAGCAGGGCGACAGGGGGCGATGAGCAGTTCTTC. Translation: CASRATGGDEQFF.

This clone was counted a single time. This rearrangement joins TRBV5-4 to TRBJ1-1, with D unclear. Per germline, CDR1 SGHNT and CDR2 YYREEE (reference sequence). With 4 bases removed from V and 9 bases from J, the gap between germline ends came to 16 bases. CDR3 length equals 13 residues. The CDR3 DNA sequence: TGTGCCAGCAGCCCAACCTTGGGAGGGAAAGCTTTCTTT. Protein sequence: CASSPTLGGKAFF.

This clone was counted once. The chain combines TRBV7-3 with TRBJ2-3, with 7 positions matching TRBD2. Trimming cost V 8 bases and J 1 base; bases outside gene matches: 0. Germline assignment: CDR1 SGHTA and CDR2 FQGTGA. There are 12 residues in the CDR3. The CDR3 coding sequence is TGTGCCAGCGGGGGGGGCACAGATACGCAGTATTTT. This sequence encodes CASGGGTDTQYF.

The chain carries TRBV30 and TRBJ1-1; possibly TRBD1 for D (5 bases). Germline lookup yields CDR1 GTSNPN and CDR2 SVGIG (reference sequence). CDR3 length equals 13 residues. V gave up 5 bases and J gave up 4 bases, with 14 bases separating them. CDR3 sequence (DNA): TGTGCCTGGGGTGCGGGGGTGAGCACTGAAGCTTTCTTT. Translating gives CAWGAGVSTEAFF.

This rearrangement joins TRBV5-5 to TRBJ2-1, with 15 bases aligning to TRBD2. This CDR3 is 19 amino acids long. The germline CDR1 and CDR2 sequences are SGHKS and YYEKEE (reference sequence). The V and J ends lost 4 bases and 2 bases, in that order; junction bases with no gene match: 10. The DNA of the CDR3 is TGTGCCAGCAGCCCGAAAGGGACTAGCGGGGGGACCACCTACAATGAGCAGTTCTTC. It encodes CASSPKGTSGGTTYNEQFF.

The CDR3 DNA follows: TGCGCCAGCAGCGCCTGGGACAGTGGCACAGATACGCAGTATTTT. This translates into CASSAWDSGTDTQYF. V is TRBV5-1 and J is TRBJ2-3; TRBD1 agrees at 7 bases. Trimming removed 4 bases from V and 1 base from J; junction bases left unmatched: 6. The CDR3 is made up of 15 amino acids. From germline, CDR1 is SGHRS and CDR2 YFSETQ.

This chain joins TRBV12-5 and TRBJ2-1; D may be TRBD1 (6 bases). V shed 5 bases and J shed 3 bases, with 20 bases lying between them. This CDR3 region has 17 residues. Germline V gene lookup returns CDR1 LGHNT and CDR2 FRNRAP. In nucleotides, the CDR3 is TGTGCTAGTGGTCCCCCAAGGGGGAGCGGAGGCTACAATGAGCAGTTCTTC. Amino acid sequence: CASGPPRGSGGYNEQFF.

CDR3 protein: CSVEVAGYGYTF. The CDR3 bases are TGCAGCGTTGAGGTTGCGGGCTATGGCTACACCTTC. The V gene is TRBV29-1, the J gene TRBJ1-2; D is unresolved. The length of the CDR3 is 12 residues. Per the germline V gene, CDR1 is SQVTM and CDR2 is ANQGSEA. Deletions cut 3 bases from V and 4 bases from J, with 9 bases between.

This sequence joins TRBV4-1 and TRBJ1-2; no reliable D call. V was trimmed by 0 bases and J by 4 bases, leaving 15 bases between them. Germline V gene data show CDR1 as MGHRA and CDR2 as YSYEKL. The CDR3 length is 16 residues. The CDR3: CASSQDLANPFYGYTF. The CDR3 nucleotides read TGCGCCAGCAGCCAAGATTTAGCCAACCCCTTCTATGGCTACACCTTC.

The chain has TRBV27 and TRBJ1-1; possibly TRBD1 for D (5 bases). With 3 bases removed from V and 2 bases from J, the gap between germline ends came to 10 bases. This CDR3 region has 14 residues. Germline-derived CDR1 and CDR2 are MNHEY and SMNVEV (reference sequence). CDR3 sequence: CASSFSDSNTEAFF. The CDR3 coding sequence is TGTGCCAGCAGTTTTTCCGACAGCAACACTGAAGCTTTCTTT.

This chain links TRBV28 with TRBJ1-2; D is perhaps TRBD1 (5 bases). CDR1 and CDR2 (germline): MDHEN, SYDVKM. CDR3 length: 14 amino acids. Between the trimmed V and J ends, which lost 4 bases and 4 bases, there was a span of 13 bases. CDR3 sequence: CASSSLDGGYGYTF. CDR3 DNA: TGTGCCAGCAGTTCATTAGACGGGGGCTATGGCTACACCTTC.

The chain employs TRBV3-1 (or the pseudogene TRBV3-2) and TRBJ2-7, with TRBD1 matching 8 bases. Germline V gene data show CDR1 as LGHDT and CDR2 as YNNKEL (reference sequence). Trimming cost V 4 bases and J 1 base; bases outside gene matches: 6. The CDR3 consists of 15 residues. DNA for the CDR3: TGTGCCAGCAGCCCCCTCGGGACAGGTTCCTACGAGCAGTACTTC. This gives the protein CASSPLGTGSYEQYF.

This clone was picked up a small number of times. V usage is TRBV2 and J usage is TRBJ1-2; 8 nucleotides line up with TRBD1. Per germline, CDR1 SNHLY and CDR2 FYNNEI. The length of the CDR3 is 15 residues. V was pared by 10 bases and J by 7 bases, with 17 bases of the junction left unmatched. CDR3 in amino acids: CANPPLGQGIGGYTF. The CDR3 DNA reads as TGTGCCAACCCCCCCCTAGGACAGGGCATAGGTGGCTACACCTTC.

This chain uses TRBV11-3 with TRBJ2-1; the D gene is possibly TRBD1 (5 bases). Trimming took 2 bases from V and 2 from J, leaving 7 bases between them. The CDR3 sequence is 14 residues long. Germline CDR1 reads SGHNT; CDR2 reads YENEEA. In nucleotides, the CDR3 is TGTGCCAGCAGCTTACAGGGCACCTACAATGAGCAGTTCTTC. Its protein is CASSLQGTYNEQFF.